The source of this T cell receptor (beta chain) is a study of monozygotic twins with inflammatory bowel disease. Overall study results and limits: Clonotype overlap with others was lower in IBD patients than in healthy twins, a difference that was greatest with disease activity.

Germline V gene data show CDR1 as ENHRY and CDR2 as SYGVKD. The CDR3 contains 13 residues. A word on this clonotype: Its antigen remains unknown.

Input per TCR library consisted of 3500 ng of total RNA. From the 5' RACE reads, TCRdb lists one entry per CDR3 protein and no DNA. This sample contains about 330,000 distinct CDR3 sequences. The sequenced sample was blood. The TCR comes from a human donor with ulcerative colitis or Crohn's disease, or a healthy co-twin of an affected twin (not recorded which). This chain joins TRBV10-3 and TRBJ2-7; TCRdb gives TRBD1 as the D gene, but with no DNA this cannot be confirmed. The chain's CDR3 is CAIKGQGFYEQYF.